The 31 T cell receptor beta chains in this list originate from one sample, sequenced in a study of T-cell reconstitution after alpha-beta-depleted transplantation in children. The TCRbeta library incorporated unique molecular identifiers. TCRdb ran MiXCR on the PCR reads and lists one entry per CDR3 protein. The sample has about 540,000 distinct CDR3 sequences, around 16% seen once. The sequencing used PBMCs from the stem cell graft donor, collected from the stem cell graft. These receptors were obtained from a human donor who donated a stem cell graft to a child with acute lymphoblastic leukemia.

A few counts support this clonotype. This chain connects TRBV6-5 to TRBJ2-6; D is undetermined. Germline values: CDR1 MNHEY, CDR2 SVGAGI. V was trimmed by 9 bases and J by 0 bases, leaving 3 bases between them. The CDR3 covers 12 residues. CDR3 sequence reads: CASYSGANVLTF. CDR3 coding DNA: TGTGCCAGTTACTCTGGGGCCAACGTCCTGACTTTC.

The chain is built from TRBV5-1 and TRBJ1-3; D is unclear. The V end lost 0 bases, the J end lost 2 bases, and 9 bases lay between the germline ends. The CDR3 length is 15 residues. CDR1 is SGHRS, CDR2 YFSETQ, per germline. The CDR3 region is CASSLAGVPGNTIYF. As DNA, the CDR3 is TGCGCCAGCAGCTTGGCCGGGGTCCCTGGAAACACCATATATTTT.

As regards this clonotype: This may be a read error, as it is one base from a much larger clone. The chain couples TRBV20-1 to TRBJ1-3; D not resolved. This CDR3 region has 18 residues. CDR1 and CDR2 (germline): DFQATT, SNEGSKA (reference sequence). Written as DNA, the CDR3 is TGCTGTGCTAGACTAATCCGCGACGGCTACGACTCTGGAAACACCATATATTTT. It encodes CCARLIRDGYDSGNTIYF.

Ten or more counts support this clonotype. The genes are TRBV19 and TRBJ1-1, with D possibly matching TRBD1 (5 bases). The V end lost 3 bases, the J end lost 0 bases, and 8 bases lay between the germline ends. CDR1 and CDR2 (germline): LNHDA, SQIVND (reference sequence). The CDR3 is 14 amino acids. DNA of the CDR3: TGTGCCAGTAGTATGGGGCAGATGAACACTGAAGCTTTCTTT. Its translation is CASSMGQMNTEAFF.

This chain links TRBV20-1 with TRBJ1-5, with D possibly being TRBD1 (5 bases). V lost 1 base and J lost 0, with 13 bases in between. CDR1 DFQATT and CDR2 SNEGSKA come from the germline V gene (reference sequence). CDR3 size: 16 residues. The CDR3 region is CSARVVRGYSNQPQHF. The CDR3, as DNA: TGCAGTGCTAGAGTAGTTCGGGGGTATAGCAATCAGCCCCAGCATTTT.

The rearrangement uses TRBV3-1 and TRBJ1-6, with 8 bases fitting TRBD1. The germline gives CDR1 LGHDT, CDR2 YNNKEL (reference sequence). The V and J ends lost 6 bases and 3 bases, in that order; junction bases with no gene match: 1. CDR3 size: 14 residues. The CDR3 region is CASRGTGYNSPLHF. The DNA for the CDR3 is TGTGCCAGCAGAGGGACAGGCTATAATTCACCCCTCCACTTT. Looking up the rest from reference TRBV3-1 and TRBJ1-6 gives the full variable domain: DTAVSQTPKYLVTQMGNDKSIKCEQNLGHDTMYWYKQDSKKFLKIMFSYNNKELIINETVPNRFSPKSPDKAHLNLHINSLELGDSAVYFCASRGTGYNSPLHFGNGTRLTVT.

This clonotype has a count of ten or more. The junction differs from germline at one of its ends, possibly a read error. V gene TRBV12-3 or TRBV12-4 combines with J gene TRBJ2-4, with 7 bases fitting TRBD2. This CDR3 has 11 residues. CDR3 DNA: TGTGCCAGCAGTTTAGGACTAGCCTTCCACTTC. Amino acid sequence: CASSLGLAFHF.

As to this clonotype: At one boundary the junction diverges from the germline segment, which might be a read error. The rearrangement joins TRBV13 to TRBJ1-6, with 8 bases identical to TRBD1. Germline V gene lookup returns CDR1 PRHDT and CDR2 FYEKMQ (reference sequence). The CDR3 covers 15 residues. Here the CDR3 DNA reads TGTGCCAGCAGCCTAGGGACAGGTTCAAATTCACCCCTCCACTTT. It codes for CASSLGTGSNSPLHF. Full variable domain (remainder filled in from reference TRBV13 and TRBJ1-6): AAGVIQSPRHLIKEKRETATLKCYPIPRHDTVYWYQQGPGQDPQFLISFYEKMQSDKGSIPDRFSAQQFSDYHSELNMSSLELGDSALYFCASSLGTGSNSPLHFGNGTRLTVT.

The chain has TRBV2 and TRBJ2-7; TRBD2 might be the D (6 bases). Trimming pared 8 bases from V and 0 bases from J, leaving 14 bases between. Germline CDR1 SNHLY, CDR2 FYNNEI. The CDR3 loop spans 14 amino acids. CDR3 coding DNA: TGTGCCAGCGGGAGCGGGTTTCTCTCCTACGAGCAGTACTTC. It codes for CASGSGFLSYEQYF. The variable domain in full, completed from reference TRBV2 and TRBJ2-7, reads EPEVTQTPSHQVTQMGQEVILRCVPISNHLYFYWYRQILGQKVEFLVSFYNNEISEKSEIFDDQFSVERPDGSNFTLKIRSTKLEDSAMYFCASGSGFLSYEQYFGPGTRLTVT.

In its sample, this clonotype was seen once. The gene calls are TRBV7-8 and TRBJ2-7; TRBD1 matches at 9 bases. After removal of 2 bases from V and 6 bases from J, the junction contained 14 bases not matched to a gene. Germline V gene data show CDR1 as SGHVS and CDR2 as FQNEAQ. This CDR3 is built from 17 residues. The CDR3 sequence: CASSLTGTGWTFGEQYF. CDR3 nucleotide sequence: TGTGCCAGCAGCTTAACGGGGACAGGGTGGACTTTCGGCGAGCAGTACTTC.

This clonotype was counted a few times. V usage is TRBV18 and J usage is TRBJ1-3; no reliable D call. The germline CDR1 and CDR2 sequences are KGHSH and LQKENI. With 4 bases removed from V and 0 bases from J, the gap between germline ends came to 10 bases. CDR3 size: 15 residues. CDR3 sequence: CASSRTDSSGNTIYF. CDR3 coding DNA: TGTGCCAGCTCACGGACGGATTCCTCTGGAAACACCATATATTTT.

This clonotype has only a few counts. This chain connects TRBV29-1 to TRBJ2-3; D gene ambiguous. CDR1 SQVTM and CDR2 ANQGSEA come from the germline V gene. This CDR3 comprises 11 residues. The germline V and J ends were trimmed by 5 bases and 5 bases, with 8 bases remaining between them. CDR3: CSVFSGDTQYF. As DNA, the CDR3 is TGCAGCGTTTTTTCGGGAGATACGCAGTATTTT.

This clonotype has only a few counts. This rearrangement joins TRBV6-5 to TRBJ2-3, with 9 nucleotides matching TRBD2. The germline CDR1 and CDR2 sequences are MNHEY and SVGAGI. CDR3 length: 15 residues. Unmatched junction bases numbered 3, after V lost 0 bases and J lost 5 bases. The CDR3: CASSYSAGGGDTQYF. CDR3 nucleotides: TGTGCCAGCAGTTACTCAGCGGGAGGTGGAGATACGCAGTATTTT.

This clonotype was recorded at least ten times. CDR3 amino acids: CASSLTGQGAGKSYEQYF. The DNA for the CDR3 is TGTGCCAGCAGTTTAACAGGCCAAGGGGCAGGGAAATCCTACGAGCAGTACTTC. This rearrangement joins TRBV27 to TRBJ2-7; D possibly corresponds to TRBD1 (5 bases). Germline values: CDR1 MNHEY, CDR2 SMNVEV (reference sequence). The CDR3 contains 18 residues. Trimming removed 2 bases from V and 1 base from J, with 21 bases in between.

The rearrangement links TRBV29-1 to TRBJ1-4; no reliable D call. Germline V lookup: CDR1 SQVTM, CDR2 ANQGSEA. The CDR3 loop spans 12 amino acids. V was cut by 3 bases and J by 5 bases, with 7 bases left in between. The CDR3 coding sequence is TGCAGCGTTGACCAGTGGAATGAAAAACTGTTTTTT. This translates into CSVDQWNEKLFF.

This clonotype showed up just a few times. V and J are TRBV7-9 and TRBJ2-7; D might be TRBD2 (6 bases). This CDR3 comprises 13 residues. V lost 6 bases and J lost 3, with 12 bases in between. Per the germline V gene, CDR1 is SEHNR and CDR2 is FQNEAQ (reference sequence). The DNA of the CDR3 is TGTGCCAGCAGGAGTGGAGGGGACTACGAGCAGTACTTC. It is translated as CASRSGGDYEQYF. The full variable domain, rest sourced from reference TRBV7-9 and TRBJ2-7, is DTGVSQNPRHKITKRGQNVTFRCDPISEHNRLYWYRQTLGQGPEFLTYFQNEAQLEKSRLLSDRFSAERPKGSFSTLEIQRTEQGDSAMYLCASRSGGDYEQYFGPGTRLTVT.

This clonotype was counted a few times. The chain carries TRBV15 and TRBJ2-2; D is perhaps TRBD2 (6 bases). This CDR3 contains 15 residues. V was pared by 8 bases and J by 4 bases, with 17 bases between. CDR1 and CDR2 (germline): LNHNV, YYDKDF (reference sequence). As DNA, the CDR3 is TGTGCCACCTCAGGACGGAGGGGTTCCACCGGGGAGCTGTTTTTT. It encodes CATSGRRGSTGELFF.

The chain couples TRBV28 to TRBJ2-1; D unclear. The CDR3 runs 17 residues. Germline-derived CDR1 and CDR2 are MDHEN and SYDVKM. V was pared by 2 bases and J by 5 bases, with 19 bases between. The CDR3 sequence is CASSLVGYALIHNEQFF. The CDR3 nucleotides read TGTGCCAGCAGTTTAGTGGGCTACGCCCTAATCCACAATGAGCAGTTCTTC.

This clonotype was found a few times. The chain joins TRBV20-1 to TRBJ2-3; D might be TRBD1 or TRBD2, each matching 5 bases. CDR3 length: 15 amino acids. V lost 4 bases and J 0 bases, leaving 14 bases between the germline ends. Germline V gene sequence: CDR1 DFQATT, CDR2 SNEGSKA (reference sequence). CDR3 nucleotide sequence: TGCAGTGCTATCCCGGGACGGACGAGCACAGATACGCAGTATTTT. Translated, it gives CSAIPGRTSTDTQYF.

The genes are TRBV19 and TRBJ1-5; 10 positions agree with TRBD1. The V gene's germline CDR1 is LNHDA and CDR2 SQIVND (reference sequence). This CDR3 region has 15 residues. Germline trimming cut 7 bases from V and 2 bases from J; bases unmatched to any gene: 5. CDR3 sequence reads: CASTWDRGRNQPQHF. The CDR3 DNA follows: TGTGCCAGTACCTGGGACAGGGGACGCAATCAGCCCCAGCATTTT.

This sequence joins TRBV20-1 and TRBJ2-2; possibly TRBD1 for D (7 bases). This CDR3 comprises 15 residues. V lost 3 bases and J 0 bases, leaving 11 bases between the germline ends. Germline V gene lookup returns CDR1 DFQATT and CDR2 SNEGSKA (reference sequence). DNA for the CDR3: TGCAGTGCTAGCCAGGGGGGATCGAACACCGGGGAGCTGTTTTTT. It yields the protein CSASQGGSNTGELFF.

This rearrangement joins TRBV9 to TRBJ2-7; unclear D gene. Germline-derived CDR1 and CDR2 are SGDLS and YYNGEE. The V end lost 0 bases, the J end lost 4 bases, and 23 bases lay between the germline ends. This CDR3 comprises 18 residues. CDR3 DNA: TGTGCCAGCAGCGTAGGTACCCCCCCGACGTTCGCGGAATACGAGCAGTACTTC. The encoded protein is CASSVGTPPTFAEYEQYF.

This clonotype was picked up a small number of times. DNA for the CDR3: TGTGCCAGCAGTTTATGGGACGGCCAGCACAATGAGCAGTTCTTC. Protein sequence: CASSLWDGQHNEQFF. The V gene is TRBV12-3 or TRBV12-4, the J gene TRBJ2-1, with D perhaps given as TRBD1 or TRBD2 (5 bases each). The CDR3 length is 15 residues. V was trimmed by 2 bases and J by 5 bases, leaving 13 bases between them.

V usage is TRBV4-1 and J usage is TRBJ2-7; either TRBD1 or TRBD2 may fit D (5 bases each). The CDR3 length is 15 residues. V gave up 1 base and J gave up 4 bases, with 14 bases separating them. The germline V gene has CDR1 MGHRA and CDR2 YSYEKL. This chain's CDR3 is CASSQGAQGPYEQYF. The CDR3 DNA sequence: TGCGCCAGCAGCCAAGGAGCTCAGGGACCTTACGAGCAGTACTTC.

The genes are TRBV24-1 and TRBJ2-1; D is perhaps TRBD1 (6 bases). Germline-derived CDR1 and CDR2 are KGHDR and SFDVKD. V was shortened by 5 bases and J by 6 bases, with 28 bases between the two germline ends. This CDR3 spans 19 amino acids. The CDR3 protein is CATSAPRGYGTPTRNEQFF. The CDR3 nucleotides are TGTGCCACCAGTGCCCCGAGGGGGTACGGGACACCTACCCGCAATGAGCAGTTCTTC.

The genes are TRBV12-3 or TRBV12-4 and TRBJ1-3; no firm D call. Deletions cut 5 bases from V and 0 bases from J, with 8 bases between. The length of the CDR3 is 14 residues. The CDR3 reads CASSGDSSGNTIYF. The CDR3 DNA reads as TGTGCCAGCAGTGGGGATAGCTCTGGAAACACCATATATTTT.

The J gene is TRBJ2-3, the V gene TRBV7-3, with D perhaps matching TRBD1 (5 bases). V was trimmed by 4 bases and J by 6 bases, leaving 17 bases between them. The CDR3 has 15 amino acids. Germline-derived CDR1 and CDR2 are SGHTA and FQGTGA. The CDR3 DNA sequence: TGTGCCAGCAGCTCGCGCACTACAGGATCCGATACGCAGTATTTT. Translated: CASSSRTTGSDTQYF.

A few counts support this clonotype. V gene TRBV5-6 combines with J gene TRBJ2-5; 10 nucleotides match TRBD1. V shed 4 bases and J 1 base; nucleotides not matched to a gene: 13. The germline CDR1 and CDR2 sequences are SGHDT and YYEEEE. CDR3 length: 18 amino acids. The CDR3 protein is CASSDRQGASSIQETQYF. The CDR3 bases are TGTGCCAGCAGCGATCGACAGGGGGCAAGCTCCATCCAAGAGACCCAGTACTTC.

The chain carries TRBV20-1 and TRBJ2-7, with TRBD2 matching over 10 bases. V lost 4 bases to trimming and J lost 5 bases; unmatched junction nucleotides: 8. Germline CDR1 DFQATT, CDR2 SNEGSKA (reference sequence). The CDR3 is 14 amino acids. The CDR3 DNA reads as TGCAGTGCTATTCTGGCTAGCGGGAGCGACGAGCAGTACTTC. Its protein is CSAILASGSDEQYF.

This clonotype was seen at least ten times. The rearrangement uses TRBV25-1 and TRBJ1-5; the D is unclear. The CDR3 has 10 residues. Trimming removed 10 bases at V and 4 bases at J, with 5 bases between. The V gene's germline CDR1 is MGHDK and CDR2 SYGVNS. CDR3: CAIKNQPQHF. DNA for the CDR3: TGTGCCATCAAGAATCAGCCCCAGCATTTT.

V and J are TRBV20-1 and TRBJ1-5, with D unresolved. The CDR3 totals 12 residues. In germline, CDR1 is DFQATT, CDR2 SNEGSKA (reference sequence). Trimming took off 3 bases at V and 1 base at J, with 4 bases between the two ends. Here the CDR3 reads CSASRSNQPQHF. DNA of the CDR3: TGCAGTGCTAGTAGGAGCAATCAGCCCCAGCATTTT.